This is a list of T cell receptor beta chains from one sample in a study of blood T cell repertoires in COVID-19. Libraries were prepared by immunoSEQ multiplex PCR; TCRdb keeps only in-frame clonotypes and omits some of them. There are 250,000 to 350,000 clones in the sample; 88% occur only once, and about 10% lies in the top ten. Specimen: peripheral blood. The origin of the receptors is a young woman with COVID-19, enrolled during active disease. CDR3s include the opening cysteine and the closing phenylalanine or tryptophan. A D gene is named only where the DNA matches it firmly. Clone size is stated in some rows and not others, as once, few, many or a class when expanded.

CDR3aa	CDR3nt	j_gene	abundance	d_gene	v_gene
CASSLAPGLGGTDQPQHF	TGTGCCAGCAGTTTGGCCCCCGGATTGGGGGGTACTGATCAGCCCCAGCATTTT	TRBJ1-5	few	.	TRBV28
CSVGQSEAFF	TGCAGCGTTGGGCAGTCAGAAGCTTTCTTT	TRBJ1-1	.	.	TRBV29-1
CASSLTLLAGAYNEQFF	TGTGCCAGCAGCCTAACACTCTTAGCGGGAGCTTACAATGAGCAGTTCTTC	TRBJ2-1	.	TRBD2	TRBV28
CASTPGLTIGDTQYF	TGTGCTAGCACCCCGGGACTGACCATAGGAGATACGCAGTATTTT	TRBJ2-3	once	.	TRBV7-7
CAWNTGTEAFF	TGTGCCTGGAATACGGGCACTGAAGCTTTCTTT	TRBJ1-1	.	.	TRBV30
CASSPRQGGTDTQYF	TGTGCCAGCAGCCCACGACAGGGAGGCACAGATACGCAGTATTTT	TRBJ2-3	.	TRBD1	TRBV5-4
CASSGDSYGNTIYF	TGCGCCAGCAGTGGTGACAGCTATGGAAACACCATATATTTT	TRBJ1-3	.	.	TRBV10-2
CASSSGTYPTNEKLFF	TGTGCCAGCAGCTCGGGGACTTATCCAACTAATGAAAAACTGTTTTTT	TRBJ1-4	.	.	TRBV9
CASSLKTGPTTDTQYF	TGCGCCAGCAGCTTGAAGACAGGCCCCACCACAGATACGCAGTATTTT	TRBJ2-3	.	.	TRBV5-1
CATSAVGQGFYGYTF	TGTGCCACCAGTGCTGTGGGACAGGGGTTCTATGGCTACACCTTC	TRBJ1-2	.	TRBD1	TRBV24-1
CASNDHRSSYEQYF	TGCGCCAGCAACGACCACAGGAGCTCCTACGAGCAGTACTTC	TRBJ2-7	.	.	TRBV5-1
CASSLSAGSSYNEQFF	TGCGCCAGCAGCTTGTCCGCGGGGAGCTCCTACAATGAGCAGTTCTTC	TRBJ2-1	.	.	TRBV5-1
CASSGTGFNQPQHF	TGTGCCAGCAGTGGAACAGGGTTCAATCAGCCCCAGCATTTT	TRBJ1-5	.	.	TRBV2
CASREDSANSPLHF	TGTGCCAGCAGGGAGGACAGTGCGAATTCACCCCTCCACTTT	TRBJ1-6	.	.	TRBV2
CASSENGILEEKLFF	TGTGCCAGCAGTGAAAACGGCATCCTGGAGGAAAAACTGTTTTTT	TRBJ1-4	.	.	TRBV6-1
CAGGTSGYANTGELFF	TGTGCCGGAGGGACTAGCGGGTACGCGAACACCGGGGAGCTGTTTTTT	TRBJ2-2	.	TRBD2	TRBV28
CASSTGQSNEKLFF	TGTGCCAGCAGCACCGGACAGTCTAATGAAAAACTGTTTTTT	TRBJ1-4	once	.	TRBV7-9
CAIGPGDTEAFF	TGTGCCATCGGGCCCGGGGACACTGAAGCTTTCTTT	TRBJ1-1	.	.	TRBV10-3
CAWEPGLAYNEQFF	TGTGCCTGGGAACCGGGACTGGCTTACAATGAGCAGTTCTTC	TRBJ2-1	.	.	TRBV30
CASRPGGGDEKLFF	TGTGCCAGCAGGCCGGGAGGAGGGGATGAAAAACTGTTTTTT	TRBJ1-4	.	.	TRBV25-1
CASSVGGASGTTDTQYF	TGTGCCAGCAGCGTAGGTGGAGCTAGCGGCACCACAGATACGCAGTATTTT	TRBJ2-3	.	TRBD2	TRBV9
CASSQAFEQFF	TGTGCCAGCAGCCAAGCTTTCGAGCAGTTCTTC	TRBJ2-1	.	.	TRBV14
CASSVGTGREQFF	TGTGCCAGCAGTGTCGGGACAGGGCGTGAGCAGTTCTTC	TRBJ2-1	.	TRBD1	TRBV6-4
CASSVSSTGELFF	TGTGCCAGCTCCGTTAGTAGCACCGGGGAGCTGTTTTTT	TRBJ2-2	.	.	TRBV7-3
CASSLVGQSYEQYF	TGTGCCAGCAGTTTGGTAGGACAGTCCTACGAGCAGTACTTC	TRBJ2-7	.	.	TRBV28
CASSRGQGSANEKLFF	TGTGCCAGCAGTAGAGGACAGGGTTCAGCTAATGAAAAACTGTTTTTT	TRBJ1-4	.	TRBD1	TRBV28
CASSRGLAGGTDTQYF	TGCGCCAGCAGCCGAGGACTAGCGGGAGGGACAGATACGCAGTATTTT	TRBJ2-3	.	TRBD2	TRBV4-3
CSGDSGRADTQYF	TGCAGCGGTGATAGCGGGAGGGCAGATACGCAGTATTTT	TRBJ2-3	.	TRBD2	TRBV29-1
CASSLEGLNTEAFF	TGTGCCAGCAGCTTGGAGGGGTTGAACACTGAAGCTTTCTTT	TRBJ1-1	.	.	TRBV5-4
CASSAGQGSNQPQHF	TGTGCCAGCAGCGCTGGACAGGGTAGCAATCAGCCCCAGCATTTT	TRBJ1-5	.	TRBD1	TRBV2
CASSITGGARDNEQFF	TGTGCCAGTAGTATCACAGGGGGCGCGAGGGACAATGAGCAGTTCTTC	TRBJ2-1	few	TRBD1	TRBV19
CASSAGLAGGADTQYF	TGCGCCAGCAGCGCGGGACTAGCGGGAGGGGCTGATACGCAGTATTTT	TRBJ2-3	.	TRBD2	TRBV4-1
CASSLQGRGTQYF	TGTGCCAGCAGTTTACAGGGGAGAGGGACCCAGTACTTC	TRBJ2-5	.	.	TRBV28
CASSLYTREGETQYF	TGTGCCAGCTCACTATACACCCGGGAGGGAGAGACCCAGTACTTC	TRBJ2-5	.	TRBD2	TRBV18
CASSHTDFGMSSYEQYF	TGCGCCAGCAGCCACACCGACTTTGGAATGAGCTCCTACGAGCAGTACTTC	TRBJ2-7	.	.	TRBV4-1
CASSPFAPGGSGNTIYF	TGTGCCAGCTCACCATTTGCTCCAGGAGGCTCTGGAAACACCATATATTTT	TRBJ1-3	once	.	TRBV18
CASSYRGRRGYTF	TGTGCCAGCAGTTACAGGGGGCGAAGGGGCTACACCTTC	TRBJ1-2	once	TRBD1	TRBV6-5
CSVIAGGIFNEQFF	TGCAGCGTGATAGCAGGGGGAATTTTCAATGAGCAGTTCTTC	TRBJ2-1	.	TRBD1	TRBV29-1
CASSLLRQTNEKLFF	TGTGCCAGCAGTTTATTGCGACAGACTAATGAAAAACTGTTTTTT	TRBJ1-4	.	.	TRBV28
CASSVGGLTGGYTF	TGTGCCAGCAGCGTCGGAGGGCTGACTGGTGGCTACACCTTC	TRBJ1-2	.	.	TRBV9
CASRPGQARSPLHF	TGTGCCAGTAGGCCGGGACAGGCTCGTTCACCCCTCCACTTT	TRBJ1-6	.	TRBD1	TRBV19
CASSYSSGEQYF	TGTGCCAGCAGTTACTCTAGCGGCGAGCAGTACTTC	TRBJ2-7	once	.	TRBV6-5
CASTLMWGRWETQYF	TGTGCCAGCACCCTCATGTGGGGGCGCTGGGAGACCCAGTACTTC	TRBJ2-5	.	.	TRBV28
CASSSDRYNEQFF	TGTGCCAGCAGTTCCGACAGGTACAATGAGCAGTTCTTC	TRBJ2-1	.	.	TRBV28
CASSPAGTSGIHTGELFF	TGTGCCAGCAGCCCCGCCGGGACTAGCGGGATTCACACCGGGGAGCTGTTTTTT	TRBJ2-2	.	TRBD2	TRBV4-2
CASRLRAGLDTDTQYF	TGTGCCAGCAGGCTTCGAGCGGGGCTTGACACAGATACGCAGTATTTT	TRBJ2-3	.	TRBD2	TRBV4-2
CASSPRRAEPYEKLFF	TGTGCCAGCAGCCCCCGGAGGGCTGAACCGTATGAAAAACTGTTTTTT	TRBJ1-4	.	.	TRBV28
CASSMRREATADTQYF	TGTGCCAGTAGTATGAGGCGGGAGGCCACCGCGGATACGCAGTATTTT	TRBJ2-3	.	TRBD2	TRBV19
CASSQDGAGETQYF	TGCGCCAGCAGCCAAGATGGGGCAGGGGAGACCCAGTACTTC	TRBJ2-5	.	.	TRBV4-1
CASSPQTTMDYGYTF	TGTGCCAGCAGCCCACAGACAACCATGGACTATGGCTACACCTTC	TRBJ1-2	.	.	TRBV7-9
CASRGQGAGQPQHF	TGTGCCAGCAGGGGACAGGGGGCTGGTCAGCCCCAGCATTTT	TRBJ1-5	.	TRBD1	TRBV28
CASSNPGQYNEQFF	TGTGCCAGCAGTAATCCGGGACAGTACAATGAGCAGTTCTTC	TRBJ2-1	.	TRBD1	TRBV6-5
CASSTLGRGSYNEQFF	TGTGCCAGCAGCACGCTTGGCCGGGGGTCCTACAATGAGCAGTTCTTC	TRBJ2-1	.	.	TRBV5-6
CASTLQGIATDTQYF	TGTGCCAGCACCTTACAGGGTATCGCCACAGATACGCAGTATTTT	TRBJ2-3	.	.	TRBV14
CASSIGYSYEQYF	TGTGCCAGTAGTATAGGTTACAGCTACGAGCAGTACTTC	TRBJ2-7	.	.	TRBV19
CASRREAVGELFF	TGTGCCAGTAGGCGGGAGGCGGTAGGGGAGCTGTTTTTT	TRBJ2-2	.	TRBD2	TRBV19
CAGGVSYSPLHF	TGTGCCGGGGGGGTGAGTTATTCACCCCTCCACTTT	TRBJ1-6	.	.	TRBV30
CASSWRAFSTDTQYF	TGTGCCAGCAGCTGGAGGGCATTTAGCACAGATACGCAGTATTTT	TRBJ2-3	.	.	TRBV11-2
CASTPQGALTDTQYF	TGTGCCAGCACTCCACAGGGGGCTCTAACAGATACGCAGTATTTT	TRBJ2-3	.	TRBD1	TRBV2
CACRTGTEQFF	TGTGCCTGTAGGACAGGGACTGAGCAGTTCTTC	TRBJ2-1	.	TRBD1	TRBV30